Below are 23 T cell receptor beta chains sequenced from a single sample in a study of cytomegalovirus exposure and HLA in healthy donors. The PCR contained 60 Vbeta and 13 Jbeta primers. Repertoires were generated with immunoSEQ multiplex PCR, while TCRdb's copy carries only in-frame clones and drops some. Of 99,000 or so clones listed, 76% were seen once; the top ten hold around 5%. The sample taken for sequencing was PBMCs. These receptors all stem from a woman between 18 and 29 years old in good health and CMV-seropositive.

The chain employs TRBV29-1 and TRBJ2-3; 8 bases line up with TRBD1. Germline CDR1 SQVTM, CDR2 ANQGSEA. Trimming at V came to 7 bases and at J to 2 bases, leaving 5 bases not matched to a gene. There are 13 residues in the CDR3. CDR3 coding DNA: TGCAGCGCCGACAGGGGATACACAGATACGCAGTATTTT. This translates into CSADRGYTDTQYF.

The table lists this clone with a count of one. The CDR3 nucleotides read TGTGCCTGGGACCGGGAGGCCGGGGGCAATCAGCCCCAGCATTTT. Residues: CAWDREAGGNQPQHF. This rearrangement joins TRBV30 to TRBJ1-5; D is ambiguous. Germline V lookup: CDR1 GTSNPN, CDR2 SVGIG (reference sequence). The V and J ends lost 5 bases and 2 bases respectively, with 16 bases between them. The CDR3 is 15 residues long.

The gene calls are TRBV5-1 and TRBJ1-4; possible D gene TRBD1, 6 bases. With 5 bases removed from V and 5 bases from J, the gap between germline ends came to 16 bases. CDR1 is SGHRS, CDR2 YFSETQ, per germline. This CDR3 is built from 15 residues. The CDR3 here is CASSRLLGANEKLFF. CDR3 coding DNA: TGCGCCAGCAGTCGTCTCCTGGGGGCGAATGAAAAACTGTTTTTT.

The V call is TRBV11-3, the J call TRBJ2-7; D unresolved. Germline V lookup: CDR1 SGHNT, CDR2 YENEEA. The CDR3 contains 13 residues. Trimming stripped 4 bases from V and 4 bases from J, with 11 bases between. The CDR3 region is CASSSKSGYEQYF. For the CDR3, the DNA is TGTGCCAGCAGCTCGAAATCGGGTTACGAGCAGTACTTC.

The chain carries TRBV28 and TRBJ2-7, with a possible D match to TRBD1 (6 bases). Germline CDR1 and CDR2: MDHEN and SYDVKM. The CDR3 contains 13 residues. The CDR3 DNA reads TGTGCATCGACCTGGGGGCAGGGTTACGAGCAGTACTTC. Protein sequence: CASTWGQGYEQYF.

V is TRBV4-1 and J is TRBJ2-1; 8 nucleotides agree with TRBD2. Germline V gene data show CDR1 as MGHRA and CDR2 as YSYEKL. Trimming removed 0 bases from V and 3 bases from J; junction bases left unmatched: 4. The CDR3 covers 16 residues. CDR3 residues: CASSQEGTSGYNEQFF. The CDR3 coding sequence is TGCGCCAGCAGCCAAGAAGGAACTAGCGGCTACAATGAGCAGTTCTTC.

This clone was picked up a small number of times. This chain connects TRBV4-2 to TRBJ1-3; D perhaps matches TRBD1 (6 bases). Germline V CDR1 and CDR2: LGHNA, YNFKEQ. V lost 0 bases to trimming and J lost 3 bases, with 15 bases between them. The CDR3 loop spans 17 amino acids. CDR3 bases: TGTGCCAGCAGCCAAGATCTCCACAGGGCGGATGGAAACACCATATATTTT. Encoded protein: CASSQDLHRADGNTIYF.

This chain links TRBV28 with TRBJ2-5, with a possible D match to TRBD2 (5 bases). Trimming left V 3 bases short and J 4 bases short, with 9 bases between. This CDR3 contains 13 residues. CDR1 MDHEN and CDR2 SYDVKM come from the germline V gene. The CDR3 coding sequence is TGTGCCAGCAGTTTGTCGGCGGGAGAGACCCAGTACTTC. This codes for CASSLSAGETQYF.

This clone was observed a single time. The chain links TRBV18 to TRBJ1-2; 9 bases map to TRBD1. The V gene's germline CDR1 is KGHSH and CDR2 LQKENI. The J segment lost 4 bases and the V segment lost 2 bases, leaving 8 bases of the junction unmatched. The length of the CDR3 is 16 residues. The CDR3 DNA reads TGTGCCAGCTCACCAGCCTCCGGGACAGGGATCTATGGCTACACCTTC. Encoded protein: CASSPASGTGIYGYTF. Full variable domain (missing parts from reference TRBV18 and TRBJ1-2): NAGVMQNPRHLVRRRGQEARLRCSPMKGHSHVYWYRQLPEEGLKFMVYLQKENIIDESGMPKERFSAEFPKEGPSILRIQQVVRGDSAAYFCASSPASGTGIYGYTFGSGTRLTVV.

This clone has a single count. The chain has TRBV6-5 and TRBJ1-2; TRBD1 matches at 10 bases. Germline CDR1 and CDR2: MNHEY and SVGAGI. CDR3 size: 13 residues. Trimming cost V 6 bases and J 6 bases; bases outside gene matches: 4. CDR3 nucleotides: TGTGCCAGCAGCGGACAGGGGGTGGATGGCTACACCTTC. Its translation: CASSGQGVDGYTF.

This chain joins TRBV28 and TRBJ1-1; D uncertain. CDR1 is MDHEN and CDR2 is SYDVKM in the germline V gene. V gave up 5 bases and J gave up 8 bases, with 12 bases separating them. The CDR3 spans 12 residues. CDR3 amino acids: CASSLTDFEAFF. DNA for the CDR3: TGTGCCAGCAGTCTGACCGACTTCGAAGCTTTCTTT.

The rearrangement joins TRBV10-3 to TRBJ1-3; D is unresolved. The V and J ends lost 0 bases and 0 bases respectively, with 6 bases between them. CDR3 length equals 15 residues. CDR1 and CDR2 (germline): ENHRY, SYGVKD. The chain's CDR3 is CAISESGSSGNTIYF. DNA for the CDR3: TGTGCCATCAGTGAGTCGGGGAGCTCTGGAAACACCATATATTTT.

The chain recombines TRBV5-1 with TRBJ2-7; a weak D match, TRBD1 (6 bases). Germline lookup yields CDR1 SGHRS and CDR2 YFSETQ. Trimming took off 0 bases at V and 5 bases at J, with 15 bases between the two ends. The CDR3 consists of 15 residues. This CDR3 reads CASSLGVQGFNEQYF. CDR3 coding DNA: TGCGCCAGCAGCTTGGGTGTTCAGGGGTTTAACGAGCAGTACTTC.

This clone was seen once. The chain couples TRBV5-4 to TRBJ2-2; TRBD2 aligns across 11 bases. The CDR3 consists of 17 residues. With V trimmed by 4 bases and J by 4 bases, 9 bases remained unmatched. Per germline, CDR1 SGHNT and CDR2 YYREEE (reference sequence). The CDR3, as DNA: TGTGCCAGCAGCCGACGCACTAGCGGGAGTATCACCGGGGAGCTGTTTTTT. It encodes CASSRRTSGSITGELFF. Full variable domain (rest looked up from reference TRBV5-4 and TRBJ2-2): ETGVTQSPTHLIKTRGQQVTLRCSSQSGHNTVSWYQQALGQGPQFIFQYYREEENGRGNFPPRFSGLQFPNYSSELNVNALELDDSALYLCASSRRTSGSITGELFFGEGSRLTVL.

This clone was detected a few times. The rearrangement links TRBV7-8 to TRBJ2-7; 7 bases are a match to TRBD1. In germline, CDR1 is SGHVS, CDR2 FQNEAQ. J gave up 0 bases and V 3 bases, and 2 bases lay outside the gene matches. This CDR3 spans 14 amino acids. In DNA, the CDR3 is TGTGCCAGCAGCTTCCGGGACAGCTCCTACGAGCAGTACTTC. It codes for CASSFRDSSYEQYF.

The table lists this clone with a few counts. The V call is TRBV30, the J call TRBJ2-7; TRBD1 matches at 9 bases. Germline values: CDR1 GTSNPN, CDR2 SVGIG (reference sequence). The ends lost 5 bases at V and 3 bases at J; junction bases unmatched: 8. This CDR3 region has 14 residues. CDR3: CAWALGQGFYEQYF. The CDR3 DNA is TGTGCCTGGGCACTGGGACAGGGATTCTACGAGCAGTACTTC.

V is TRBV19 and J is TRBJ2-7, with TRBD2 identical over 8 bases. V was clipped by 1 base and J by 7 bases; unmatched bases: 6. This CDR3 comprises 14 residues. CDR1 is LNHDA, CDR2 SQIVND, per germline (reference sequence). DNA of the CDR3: TGTGCCAGTAGTATAGCGGGAGGGCCGGGGGAGCAGTACTTC. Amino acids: CASSIAGGPGEQYF.

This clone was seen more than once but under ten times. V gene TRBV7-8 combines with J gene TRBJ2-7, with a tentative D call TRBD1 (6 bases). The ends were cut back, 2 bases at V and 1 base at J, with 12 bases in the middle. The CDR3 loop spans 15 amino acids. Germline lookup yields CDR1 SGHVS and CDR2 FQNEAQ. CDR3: CASSLWQGPSYEQYF. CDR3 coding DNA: TGTGCCAGCAGCTTATGGCAGGGGCCTTCCTACGAGCAGTACTTC.

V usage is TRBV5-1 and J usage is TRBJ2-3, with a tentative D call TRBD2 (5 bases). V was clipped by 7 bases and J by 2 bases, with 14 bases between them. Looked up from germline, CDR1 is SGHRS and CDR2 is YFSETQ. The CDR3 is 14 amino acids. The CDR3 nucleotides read TGCGCCAGCTCTCGAGCGGAAAACACAGATACGCAGTATTTT. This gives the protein CASSRAENTDTQYF.

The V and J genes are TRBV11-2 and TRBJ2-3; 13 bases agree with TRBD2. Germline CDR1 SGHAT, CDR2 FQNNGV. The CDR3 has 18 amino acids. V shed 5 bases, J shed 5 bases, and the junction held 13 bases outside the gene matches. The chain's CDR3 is CASSLGLAGWSPQDTQYF. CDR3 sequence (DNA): TGTGCCAGCAGCCTGGGACTAGCGGGATGGTCCCCGCAAGATACGCAGTATTTT.

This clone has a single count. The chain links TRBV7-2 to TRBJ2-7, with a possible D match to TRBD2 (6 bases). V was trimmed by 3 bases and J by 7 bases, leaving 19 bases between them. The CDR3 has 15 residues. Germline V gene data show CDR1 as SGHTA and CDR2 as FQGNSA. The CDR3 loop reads CASSFLGGAGAEQYF. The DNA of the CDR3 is TGTGCCAGCAGCTTTTTAGGAGGGGCTGGGGCGGAGCAGTACTTC.

CDR3 bases: TGTGCCACCAGCAGAGACAGGGTCGGACCCGGGGAGCTGTTTTTT. Amino acid sequence: CATSRDRVGPGELFF. V is TRBV15 and J is TRBJ2-2; tentatively, D is TRBD1 (5 bases). The V end lost 0 bases, the J end lost 6 bases, and 11 bases lay between the germline ends. The germline V gene has CDR1 LNHNV and CDR2 YYDKDF (reference sequence). CDR3 length: 15 amino acids.

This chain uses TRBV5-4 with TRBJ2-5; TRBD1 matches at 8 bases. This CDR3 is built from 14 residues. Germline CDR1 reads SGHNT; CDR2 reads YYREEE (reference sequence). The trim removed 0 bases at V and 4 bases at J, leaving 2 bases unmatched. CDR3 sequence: CASSLAGQGETQYF. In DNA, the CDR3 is TGTGCCAGCAGCTTGGCAGGACAGGGAGAGACCCAGTACTTC. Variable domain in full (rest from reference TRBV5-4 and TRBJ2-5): ETGVTQSPTHLIKTRGQQVTLRCSSQSGHNTVSWYQQALGQGPQFIFQYYREEENGRGNFPPRFSGLQFPNYSSELNVNALELDDSALYLCASSLAGQGETQYFGPGTRLLVL.